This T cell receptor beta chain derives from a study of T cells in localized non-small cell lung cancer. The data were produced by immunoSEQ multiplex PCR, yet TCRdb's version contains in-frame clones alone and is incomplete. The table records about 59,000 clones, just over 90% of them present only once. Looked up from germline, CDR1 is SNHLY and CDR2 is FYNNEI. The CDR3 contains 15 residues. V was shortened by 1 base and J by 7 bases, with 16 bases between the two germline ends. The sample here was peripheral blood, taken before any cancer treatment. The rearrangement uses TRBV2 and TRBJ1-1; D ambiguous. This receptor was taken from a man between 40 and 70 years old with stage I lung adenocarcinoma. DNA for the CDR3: TGTGCCAGCAGTGAAGGCGCGGTGTTGCCTGGTGAAGCTTTCTTT. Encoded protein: CASSEGAVLPGEAFF. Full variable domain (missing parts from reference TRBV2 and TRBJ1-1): EPEVTQTPSHQVTQMGQEVILRCVPISNHLYFYWYRQILGQKVEFLVSFYNNEISEKSEIFDDQFSVERPDGSNFTLKIRSTKLEDSAMYFCASSEGAVLPGEAFFGQGTRLTVV.